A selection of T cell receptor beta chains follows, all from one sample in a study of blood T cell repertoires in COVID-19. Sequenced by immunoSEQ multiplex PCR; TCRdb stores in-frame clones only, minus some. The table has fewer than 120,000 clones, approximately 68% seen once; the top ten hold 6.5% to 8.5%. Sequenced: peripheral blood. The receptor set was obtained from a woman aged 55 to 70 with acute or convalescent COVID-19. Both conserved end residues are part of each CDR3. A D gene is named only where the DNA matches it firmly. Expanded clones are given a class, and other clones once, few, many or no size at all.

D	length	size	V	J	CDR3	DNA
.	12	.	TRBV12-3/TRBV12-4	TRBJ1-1	CASSFSGAEAFF	TGTGCCAGCAGTTTTTCAGGGGCTGAAGCTTTCTTT
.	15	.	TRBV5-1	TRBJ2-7	CASSLPTGRSYEQYF	TGCGCCAGCAGCTTACCGACAGGTCGATCCTACGAGCAGTACTTC
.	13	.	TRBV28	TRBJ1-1	CASSLWGEYEAFF	TGTGCCAGCAGCCTATGGGGGGAATATGAAGCTTTCTTT
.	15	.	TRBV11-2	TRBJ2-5	CASSSLVGGGSVQYF	TGTGCCAGCAGCTCCCTAGTGGGTGGGGGGAGTGTCCAGTACTTC
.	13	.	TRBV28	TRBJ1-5	CATVTGANQPQHF	TGTGCCACCGTAACAGGCGCTAATCAGCCCCAGCATTTT
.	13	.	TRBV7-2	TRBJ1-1	CASSQDKNTEAFF	TGTGCCAGCAGCCAAGACAAGAACACTGAAGCTTTCTTT
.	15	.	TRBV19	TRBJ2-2	CASTLQGVGPGELFF	TGTGCCAGTACCCTTCAAGGGGTGGGGCCCGGGGAGCTGTTTTTT
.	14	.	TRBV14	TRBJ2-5	CASSQGARSETQYF	TGTGCCAGCAGCCAGGGAGCGAGGTCAGAGACCCAGTACTTC
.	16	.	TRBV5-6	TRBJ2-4	CASSSRDTLGGNIQYF	TGTGCCAGCAGTAGCCGGGACACATTGGGGGGGAACATTCAGTACTTC
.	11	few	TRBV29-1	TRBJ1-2	CSVELGRGYTF	TGCAGCGTTGAACTAGGTAGGGGCTACACCTTC
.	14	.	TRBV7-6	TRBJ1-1	CASSLGRLNTEAFF	TGTGCCAGCAGCTTGGGCCGACTGAACACTGAAGCTTTCTTT
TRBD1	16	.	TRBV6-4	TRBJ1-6	CASSDQETGLTSPLHF	TGTGCCAGCAGTGACCAAGAGACAGGGTTAACTTCACCCCTCCACTTT
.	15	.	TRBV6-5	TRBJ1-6	CASKIGETYNSPLHF	TGTGCCAGCAAAATAGGGGAAACTTATAATTCACCCCTCCACTTT
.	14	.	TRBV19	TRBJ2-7	CASTPGTTLSEQYF	TGTGCCAGTACCCCCGGGACAACATTAAGTGAGCAGTACTTC
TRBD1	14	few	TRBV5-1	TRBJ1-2	CASSLSTGTGGYTF	TGCGCCAGCAGCTTGTCGACAGGGACAGGCGGCTACACCTTC
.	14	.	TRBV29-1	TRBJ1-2	CSVQGANNNYGYTF	TGCAGCGTTCAAGGAGCTAATAATAACTATGGCTACACCTTC
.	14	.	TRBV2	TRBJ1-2	CASSAQNTNYGYTF	TGTGCCAGCAGCGCACAGAATACTAACTATGGCTACACCTTC
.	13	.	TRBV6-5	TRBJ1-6	CASSYRGESPLHF	TGTGCCAGCAGTTATCGGGGGGAATCACCCCTCCACTTT
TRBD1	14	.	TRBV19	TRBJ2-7	CASSFGQGRGEQYF	TGTGCCAGTAGTTTCGGACAGGGGAGAGGCGAGCAGTACTTC
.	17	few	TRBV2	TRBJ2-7	CASSTGLTGRGSTEQYF	TGTGCCAGCAGTACGGGTCTGACAGGTCGGGGCTCTACGGAGCAGTACTTC
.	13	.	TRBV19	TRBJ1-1	CASYRAMNTEAFF	TGTGCCAGCTACAGGGCTATGAACACTGAAGCTTTCTTT
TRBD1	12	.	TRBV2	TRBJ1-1	CASRTGKGEAFF	TGTGCCAGCAGGACAGGGAAAGGTGAAGCTTTCTTT
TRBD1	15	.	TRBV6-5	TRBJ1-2	CASKRQGDIYYGYTF	TGTGCCAGCAAAAGACAGGGAGATATTTACTATGGCTACACCTTC
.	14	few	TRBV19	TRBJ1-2	CATHRDSSNYGYTF	TGTGCCACCCACCGAGACAGCTCTAACTATGGCTACACCTTC
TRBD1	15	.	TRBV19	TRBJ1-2	CASRILTGGDYGYTF	TGTGCCAGTAGGATCCTGACAGGGGGCGACTATGGCTACACCTTC
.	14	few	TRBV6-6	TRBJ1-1	CASSYLDRNTEAFF	TGTGCCAGCAGTTACCTGGACAGGAACACTGAAGCTTTCTTT
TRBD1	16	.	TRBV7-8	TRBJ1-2	CASRSGRDRRSYGYTF	TGTGCCAGCAGATCAGGCCGGGACAGGAGGTCCTATGGCTACACCTTC
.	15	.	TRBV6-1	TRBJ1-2	CASSEARNRVGGYTF	TGTGCCAGCAGTGAAGCTAGGAACAGGGTGGGTGGCTACACCTTC
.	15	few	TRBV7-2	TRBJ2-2	CASSPYDSPPGELFF	TGTGCCAGCAGCCCTTACGACAGCCCGCCCGGGGAGCTGTTTTTT
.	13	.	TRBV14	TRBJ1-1	CASSSQGNTEAFF	TGTGCCAGCAGCTCACAGGGGAACACTGAAGCTTTCTTT
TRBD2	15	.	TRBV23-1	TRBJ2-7	CASGLSGAHSYEQYF	TGCGCCAGCGGCCTCAGCGGGGCTCACTCCTACGAGCAGTACTTC
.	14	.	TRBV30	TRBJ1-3	CAWSSLSLGNTIYF	TGTGCCTGGAGTTCGCTGTCTCTAGGAAACACCATATATTTT
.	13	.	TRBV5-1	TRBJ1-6	CASSLAPQSPLHF	TGCGCCAGCAGCTTGGCCCCACAATCACCCCTCCACTTT
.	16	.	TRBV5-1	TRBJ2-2	CASSPYTGIATGELFF	TGCGCCAGCAGCCCCTACACGGGGATTGCTACCGGGGAGCTGTTTTTT
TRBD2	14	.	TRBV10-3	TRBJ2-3	CATLAGARSDTQYF	TGTGCCACGCTAGCGGGGGCCCGATCAGATACGCAGTATTTT
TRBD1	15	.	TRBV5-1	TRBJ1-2	CASSPGQAANYGYTF	TGCGCCAGCAGCCCCGGACAGGCCGCTAACTATGGCTACACCTTC
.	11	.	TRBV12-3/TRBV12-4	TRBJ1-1	CASTRTRGLLF	TGTGCCAGCACCAGGACACGAGGCCTTCTCTTT
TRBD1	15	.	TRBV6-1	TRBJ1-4	CASSTPTGNNEKLFF	TGTGCCAGCAGTACACCGACAGGGAATAATGAAAAACTGTTTTTT
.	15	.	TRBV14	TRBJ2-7	CASSLSLDRSYEQYF	TGTGCCAGCAGCCTCTCCCTTGACAGGTCCTACGAGCAGTACTTC
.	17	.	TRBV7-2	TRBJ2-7	CASSSLISRGRSYEQYF	TGTGCCAGCAGCTCACTTATATCGCGGGGCCGTTCCTACGAGCAGTACTTC
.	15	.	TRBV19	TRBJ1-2	CASSMGAQSAYGYTF	TGTGCCAGTAGTATGGGAGCCCAGTCGGCCTATGGCTACACCTTC
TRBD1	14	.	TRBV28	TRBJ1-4	CASSLEGAREKLFF	TGTGCCAGCAGTTTAGAGGGGGCGCGCGAAAAACTGTTTTTT
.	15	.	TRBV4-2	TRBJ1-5	CASSQDGQGSQPQHF	TGTGCCAGCAGCCAAGACGGGCAGGGTTCTCAGCCCCAGCATTTT
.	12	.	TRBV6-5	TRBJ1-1	CASRTQGISAFF	TGTGCCAGCAGGACACAGGGCATCTCAGCTTTCTTT
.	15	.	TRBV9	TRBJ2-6	CASSASGAGANVLTF	TGTGCCAGCAGCGCCTCAGGGGCTGGGGCCAACGTCCTGACTTTC
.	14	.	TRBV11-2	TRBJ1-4	CASSLEPGMEKLFF	TGTGCCAGCAGCTTAGAACCGGGGATGGAAAAACTGTTTTTT
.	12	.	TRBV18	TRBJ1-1	CASSPNGEQAFF	TGTGCCAGCTCACCAAACGGAGAACAAGCTTTCTTT
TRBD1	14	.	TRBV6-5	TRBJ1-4	CASRADRGSEKLFF	TGTGCCAGCAGAGCGGACAGGGGGAGTGAAAAACTGTTTTTT
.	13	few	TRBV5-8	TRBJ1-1	CASYSAAVGRAFF	TGTGCCAGCTATAGCGCTGCGGTAGGAAGGGCTTTCTTT
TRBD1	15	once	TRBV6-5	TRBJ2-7	CASRLQGAGFHEQYF	TGTGCCAGCAGATTACAGGGGGCAGGTTTCCACGAGCAGTACTTC